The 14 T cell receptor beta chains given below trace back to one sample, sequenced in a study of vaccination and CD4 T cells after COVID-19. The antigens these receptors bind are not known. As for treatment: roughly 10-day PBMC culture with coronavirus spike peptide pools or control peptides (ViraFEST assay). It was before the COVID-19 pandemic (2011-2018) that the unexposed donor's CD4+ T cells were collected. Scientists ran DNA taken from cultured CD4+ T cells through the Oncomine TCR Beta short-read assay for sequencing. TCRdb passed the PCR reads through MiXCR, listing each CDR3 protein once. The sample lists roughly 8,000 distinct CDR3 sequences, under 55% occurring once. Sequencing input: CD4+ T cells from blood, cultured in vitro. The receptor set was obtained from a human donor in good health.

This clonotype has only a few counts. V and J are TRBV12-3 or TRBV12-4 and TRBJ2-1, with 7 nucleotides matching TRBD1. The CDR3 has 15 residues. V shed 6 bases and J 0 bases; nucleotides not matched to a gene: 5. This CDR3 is CASSPGQVSYNEQFF. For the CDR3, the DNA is TGTGCCAGCAGCCCTGGACAGGTCTCCTACAATGAGCAGTTCTTC.

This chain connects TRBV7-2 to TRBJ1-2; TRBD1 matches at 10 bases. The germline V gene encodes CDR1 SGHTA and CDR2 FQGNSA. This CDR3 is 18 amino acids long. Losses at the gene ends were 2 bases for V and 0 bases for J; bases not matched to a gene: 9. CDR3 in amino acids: CASSLKAGQGLSNYGYTF. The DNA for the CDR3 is TGTGCCAGCAGCTTAAAAGCGGGACAGGGGCTGTCTAACTATGGCTACACCTTC. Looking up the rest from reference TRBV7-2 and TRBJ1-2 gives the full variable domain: GAGVSQSPSNKVTEKGKDVELRCDPISGHTALYWYRQSLGQGLEFLIYFQGNSAPDKSGLPSDRFSAERTGGSVSTLTIQRTQQEDSAVYLCASSLKAGQGLSNYGYTFGSGTRLTVV.

The DNA for the CDR3 is TGTGCCAGCAGTCCTCCGGGACTAGGGCCCGATGAGCAGTTCTTC. Its protein is CASSPPGLGPDEQFF. This sequence joins TRBV6-1 and TRBJ2-1; the match to TRBD2 covers 8 bases. Germline CDR1 MNHNS, CDR2 SASEGT. This CDR3 is 15 amino acids long. V lost 5 bases, J lost 8 bases, and 11 bases stayed unmatched.

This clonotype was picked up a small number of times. The CDR3 here is CASSRTADEAFF. The CDR3, as DNA: TGCGCCAGCAGCAGGACAGCTGATGAAGCTTTCTTT. V is TRBV5-1 and J is TRBJ1-1; a weak D match, TRBD1 (6 bases). Trimming cost V 4 bases and J 7 bases, with 11 bases left between them. CDR1 and CDR2 from the germline V gene are SGHRS and YFSETQ. The CDR3 has 12 residues. The variable domain in full, completed from reference TRBV5-1 and TRBJ1-1, reads KAGVTQTPRYLIKTRGQQVTLSCSPISGHRSVSWYQQTPGQGLQFLFEYFSETQRNKGNFPGRFSGRQFSNSRSEMNVSTLELGDSALYLCASSRTADEAFFGQGTRLTVV.

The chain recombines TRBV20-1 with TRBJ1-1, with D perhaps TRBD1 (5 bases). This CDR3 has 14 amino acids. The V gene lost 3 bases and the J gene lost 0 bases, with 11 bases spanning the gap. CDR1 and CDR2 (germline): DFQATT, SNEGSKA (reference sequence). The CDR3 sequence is CSARWGLLNTEAFF. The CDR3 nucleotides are TGCAGTGCTAGGTGGGGACTTTTGAACACTGAAGCTTTCTTT.

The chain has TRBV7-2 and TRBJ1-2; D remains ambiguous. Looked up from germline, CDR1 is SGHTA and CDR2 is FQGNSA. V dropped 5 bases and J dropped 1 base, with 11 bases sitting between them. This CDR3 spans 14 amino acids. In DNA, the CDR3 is TGTGCCAGCAGCCGTGCGGACGGTAACTATGGCTACACCTTC. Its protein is CASSRADGNYGYTF.

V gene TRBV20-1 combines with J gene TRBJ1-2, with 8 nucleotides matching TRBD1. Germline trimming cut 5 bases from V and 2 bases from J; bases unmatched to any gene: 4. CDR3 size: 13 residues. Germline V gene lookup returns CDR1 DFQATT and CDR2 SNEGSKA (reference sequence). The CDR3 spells CSARTGQNYGYTF. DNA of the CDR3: TGCAGTGCTCGGACAGGGCAGAACTATGGCTACACCTTC.

CDR3 DNA sequence: TGTGCCAGCAGCTTTTCTGAGGGGATGAACACTGAAGCTTTCTTT. This sequence encodes CASSFSEGMNTEAFF. The rearrangement uses TRBV11-1 and TRBJ1-1, with D possibly TRBD1 on 5 matching bases. V was cut by 3 bases and J by 0 bases, with 11 bases left in between. CDR1 SGHAT and CDR2 FQDESV come from the germline V gene (reference sequence). This CDR3 comprises 15 residues.

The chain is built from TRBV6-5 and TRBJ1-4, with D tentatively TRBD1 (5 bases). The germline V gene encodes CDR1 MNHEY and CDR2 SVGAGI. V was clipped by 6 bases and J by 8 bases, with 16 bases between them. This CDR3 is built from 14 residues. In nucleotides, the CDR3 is TGTGCCAGCAGATACGGGAGCAAGGGGGAAAAACTGTTTTTT. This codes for CASRYGSKGEKLFF.

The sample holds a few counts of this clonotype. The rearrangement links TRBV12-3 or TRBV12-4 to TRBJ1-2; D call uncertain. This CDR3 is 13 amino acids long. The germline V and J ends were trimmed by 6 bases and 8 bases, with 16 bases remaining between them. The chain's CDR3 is CASSPSVSKGYTF. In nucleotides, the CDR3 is TGTGCCAGCAGCCCAAGCGTTAGTAAGGGCTACACCTTC.

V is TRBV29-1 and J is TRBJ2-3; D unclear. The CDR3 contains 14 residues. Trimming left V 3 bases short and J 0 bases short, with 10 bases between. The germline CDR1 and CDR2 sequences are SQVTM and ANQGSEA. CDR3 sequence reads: CSVDEGLSTDTQYF. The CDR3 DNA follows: TGCAGCGTTGATGAAGGGCTCAGCACAGATACGCAGTATTTT.

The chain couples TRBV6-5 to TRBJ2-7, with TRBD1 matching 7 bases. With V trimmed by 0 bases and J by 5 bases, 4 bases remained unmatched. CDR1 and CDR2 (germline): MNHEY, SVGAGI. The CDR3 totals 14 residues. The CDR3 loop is CASSYSPGQNEQYF. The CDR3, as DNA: TGTGCCAGCAGTTACTCCCCGGGACAGAACGAGCAGTACTTC.

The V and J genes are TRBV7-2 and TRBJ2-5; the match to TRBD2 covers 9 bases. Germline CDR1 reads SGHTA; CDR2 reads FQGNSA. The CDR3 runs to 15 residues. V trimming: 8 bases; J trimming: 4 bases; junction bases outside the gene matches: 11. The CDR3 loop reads CASLPWASGAETQYF. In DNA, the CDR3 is TGTGCCAGCCTCCCATGGGCTAGCGGGGCAGAGACCCAGTACTTC.

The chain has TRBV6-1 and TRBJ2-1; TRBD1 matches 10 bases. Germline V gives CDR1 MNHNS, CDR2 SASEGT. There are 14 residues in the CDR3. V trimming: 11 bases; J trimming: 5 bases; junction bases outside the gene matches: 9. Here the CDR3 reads CAARGQGSNNEQFF. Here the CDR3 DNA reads TGTGCCGCGAGGGGACAGGGGTCAAACAATGAGCAGTTCTTC.